The 31 T cell receptor beta chains presented below share a single source sample, sequenced in a study of blood T cell repertoires in COVID-19. TCRdb's table, derived via immunoSEQ multiplex PCR, lists solely in-frame clones and lacks some. This table holds about 62,000 clones, 86% found once. Sequenced material: peripheral blood. These receptors were obtained from an elderly woman with acute or convalescent COVID-19.

The rearrangement joins TRBV11-2 to TRBJ2-6; the D is unclear. Germline V gene lookup returns CDR1 SGHAT and CDR2 FQNNGV. This CDR3 contains 14 residues. Deletions cut 1 base from V and 4 bases from J, with 5 bases between. The CDR3 loop is CASSLVRGANVLTF. In DNA, the CDR3 is TGTGCCAGCAGCTTAGTGCGGGGGGCCAACGTCCTGACTTTC.

This sequence joins TRBV15 and TRBJ2-3; possibly TRBD2 for D (5 bases). Between the trimmed V and J ends, which lost 1 base and 9 bases, there was a span of 14 bases. Germline CDR1 reads LNHNV; CDR2 reads YYDKDF (reference sequence). The CDR3 length is 14 residues. The DNA for the CDR3 is TGTGCCACCAGCAGAGCGGCGGGCCGCAAGACGCAGTATTTT. It encodes CATSRAAGRKTQYF.

The V and J genes are TRBV5-1 and TRBJ2-7, with 16 positions matching TRBD2. This CDR3 has 17 residues. J was trimmed by 1 base and V by 3 bases; bases with no gene match: 4. Germline V gene data show CDR1 as SGHRS and CDR2 as YFSETQ. The CDR3 here is CASSSGLAGGRSYEQYF. CDR3 coding DNA: TGCGCCAGCAGCTCGGGACTAGCGGGAGGGCGTTCCTACGAGCAGTACTTC.

The chain carries TRBV19 and TRBJ1-1; 7 bases map to TRBD1. The CDR3 runs 13 residues. Germline-derived CDR1 and CDR2 are LNHDA and SQIVND (reference sequence). With 5 bases clipped from V and 8 bases from J, the junction kept 8 bases outside the gene matches. The CDR3 sequence: CASSQRQGTEAFF. In DNA form, the CDR3 reads TGTGCCAGTAGTCAGAGACAGGGTACCGAAGCTTTCTTT.

The chain links TRBV7-2 to TRBJ2-2; 8 bases are a match to TRBD2. Germline V gives CDR1 SGHTA, CDR2 FQGNSA. V shed 2 bases, J shed 5 bases, and the junction held 4 bases outside the gene matches. The CDR3 has 15 amino acids. CDR3 protein: CASSLSIAGTGELFF. CDR3 bases: TGTGCCAGCAGCTTAAGTATAGCGGGGACCGGGGAGCTGTTTTTT. The full variable domain, completed using reference TRBV7-2 and TRBJ2-2, is GAGVSQSPSNKVTEKGKDVELRCDPISGHTALYWYRQSLGQGLEFLIYFQGNSAPDKSGLPSDRFSAERTGGSVSTLTIQRTQQEDSAVYLCASSLSIAGTGELFFGEGSRLTVL.

The CDR3: CVRSFHPTGTLNLSYEQYF. The CDR3 nucleotides are TGTGTCAGAAGTTTTCACCCTACAGGGACCCTAAACCTCTCCTACGAGCAGTACTTC. The V call is TRBV7-5, the J call TRBJ2-7; TRBD1, the D gene given by the table, was not confirmed from the DNA. TRBV7-5 is a listed pseudogene. CDR3 length: 19 amino acids.

The chain carries TRBV5-1 and TRBJ2-7; tentative D call: TRBD2 (6 bases). The germline V and J ends were trimmed by 0 bases and 4 bases, with 14 bases remaining between them. The germline gives CDR1 SGHRS, CDR2 YFSETQ. There are 15 residues in the CDR3. This CDR3 is CASSLGPGLTYEQYF. CDR3 sequence (DNA): TGCGCCAGCAGCTTGGGCCCGGGACTGACATACGAGCAGTACTTC.

V usage is TRBV6-5 and J usage is TRBJ2-7; 10 nucleotides agree with TRBD1. Trimming at V came to 4 bases and at J to 6 bases, leaving 6 bases not matched to a gene. Germline lookup yields CDR1 MNHEY and CDR2 SVGAGI. The CDR3 is made up of 14 amino acids. CDR3 in amino acids: CASSSGTGALEQYF. CDR3 DNA sequence: TGTGCCAGCAGTTCCGGGACAGGGGCCCTCGAGCAGTACTTC.

The chain couples TRBV25-1 to TRBJ1-1, with D hard to call. The length of the CDR3 is 13 residues. The V gene's germline CDR1 is MGHDK and CDR2 SYGVNS. V lost 0 bases and J lost 5, with 7 bases in between. In DNA form, the CDR3 reads TGTGCCAGCAGTGAATACGCCGGGACTGAAGCTTTCTTT. As protein: CASSEYAGTEAFF.

V usage is TRBV5-6 and J usage is TRBJ2-7; D gene ambiguous. The CDR3 contains 12 residues. Germline V CDR1 and CDR2: SGHDT, YYEEEE. V was shortened by 1 base and J by 3 bases, with 5 bases between the two germline ends. CDR3 protein: CASSLFGYEQYF. The DNA of the CDR3 is TGTGCCAGCAGCTTGTTCGGCTACGAGCAGTACTTC. The full variable domain, in which reference TRBV5-6 and TRBJ2-7 provide the parts outside the CDR3, is DAGVTQSPTHLIKTRGQQVTLRCSPKSGHDTVSWYQQALGQGPQFIFQYYEEEERQRGNFPDRFSGHQFPNYSSELNVNALLLGDSALYLCASSLFGYEQYFGPGTRLTVT.

The chain joins TRBV7-3 to TRBJ2-3, with TRBD2 matching over 9 bases. The CDR3 runs 16 residues. After removal of 2 bases from V and 2 bases from J, the junction contained 5 bases not matched to a gene. Germline assignment: CDR1 SGHTA and CDR2 FQGTGA. This chain's CDR3 is CASSLYGGRVTDTQYF. In DNA form, the CDR3 reads TGTGCCAGCAGCTTATATGGCGGGAGGGTCACAGATACGCAGTATTTT.

The chain links TRBV25-1 to TRBJ1-6; D might be TRBD1 (5 bases). CDR3 length: 13 residues. V lost 10 bases to trimming and J lost 4 bases, with 11 bases between them. The germline gives CDR1 MGHDK, CDR2 SYGVNS. In nucleotides, the CDR3 is TGTGCCACCGCGGGGGGATATAATTCACCCCTCCACTTT. Its translation is CATAGGYNSPLHF. Variable domain in full (rest from reference TRBV25-1 and TRBJ1-6): EADIYQTPRYLVIGTGKKITLECSQTMGHDKMYWYQQDPGMELHLIHYSYGVNSTEKGDLSSESTVSRIRTEHFPLTLESARPSHTSQYLCATAGGYNSPLHFGNGTRLTVT.

V gene TRBV19 combines with J gene TRBJ1-4, with 7 bases identical to TRBD1. V lost 5 bases and J lost 7; bases outside the gene matches: 13. Germline CDR1 is LNHDA and CDR2 is SQIVND (reference sequence). The CDR3 consists of 16 residues. The CDR3 is CASSLGGQTVGEKLFF. As DNA, the CDR3 is TGTGCCAGTAGTCTCGGGGGACAGACAGTTGGTGAAAAACTGTTTTTT.

The chain employs TRBV10-3 and TRBJ2-7; 8 bases fit TRBD1. This CDR3 has 13 amino acids. From germline, CDR1 is ENHRY and CDR2 SYGVKD. Germline trimming cut 2 bases from V and 6 bases from J; bases unmatched to any gene: 3. The CDR3 protein is CAISERTGSEQYF. The CDR3 DNA reads TGTGCCATCAGTGAGAGGACAGGGAGCGAGCAGTACTTC.

The rearrangement joins TRBV2 to TRBJ2-7, with TRBD2 identical over 9 bases. J gave up 4 bases and V 1 base, and 5 bases lay outside the gene matches. CDR1 and CDR2 (germline): SNHLY, FYNNEI. CDR3 length: 15 residues. The CDR3 DNA reads TGTGCCAGCAGTGAAGGACTAGCGGAGATTTACGAGCAGTACTTC. Protein sequence: CASSEGLAEIYEQYF.

The chain couples TRBV6-5 to TRBJ2-3, with D maybe TRBD1 (6 bases). The CDR3 contains 14 residues. V lost 5 bases and J 2 bases, leaving 11 bases between the germline ends. Germline-derived CDR1 and CDR2 are MNHEY and SVGAGI. DNA for the CDR3: TGTGCCAGCAGTCTAACAGGGAACACAGATACGCAGTATTTT. Protein sequence: CASSLTGNTDTQYF.

V and J are TRBV20-1 and TRBJ1-1; 11 bases are shared with TRBD1. Germline V gives CDR1 DFQATT, CDR2 SNEGSKA (reference sequence). Germline trimming cut 3 bases from V and 0 bases from J; bases unmatched to any gene: 9. The CDR3 has 17 residues. The CDR3 bases are TGCAGTGCTAGTCCGGTGGGACAGGGGGTCCTGAACACTGAAGCTTTCTTT. Encoded protein: CSASPVGQGVLNTEAFF.

The chain uses TRBV7-2 and TRBJ2-6; no clear D. Germline lookup yields CDR1 SGHTA and CDR2 FQGNSA. This CDR3 is 17 amino acids long. V was clipped by 1 base and J by 0 bases, with 10 bases between them. CDR3 bases: TGTGCCAGCAGCTTAGGTGGCAGTCTCTCTGGGGCCAACGTCCTGACTTTC. It is translated as CASSLGGSLSGANVLTF.

The chain combines TRBV2 with TRBJ1-2; tentatively, D is TRBD1 (6 bases). Germline loops: CDR1 SNHLY, CDR2 FYNNEI. The CDR3 spans 14 residues. V lost 2 bases and J 8 bases, leaving 15 bases between the germline ends. The CDR3 DNA is TGTGCCAGCAGTGAACAACAGGGACGGTACGGCTACACCTTC. It specifies CASSEQQGRYGYTF. The variable domain in full, with the rest retrieved from reference TRBV2 and TRBJ1-2, is EPEVTQTPSHQVTQMGQEVILRCVPISNHLYFYWYRQILGQKVEFLVSFYNNEISEKSEIFDDQFSVERPDGSNFTLKIRSTKLEDSAMYFCASSEQQGRYGYTFGSGTRLTVV.

In regard to this clone: One junction end does not reproduce the germline sequence, and a read error may be involved. The rearrangement links TRBV2 to TRBJ2-3; 11 nucleotides line up with TRBD2. CDR1 and CDR2 (germline): SNHLY, FYNNEI. The CDR3 has 13 amino acids. CDR3 nucleotide sequence: TGCCTAGCGGGGGGACTAGGGGCAGATACGCAGTATTTT. Protein: CLAGGLGADTQYF. The entire variable domain, with the rest obtained from reference TRBV2 and TRBJ2-3, is as follows: EPEVTQTPSHQVTQMGQEVILRCVPISNHLYFYWYRQILGQKVEFLVSFYNNEISEKSEIFDDQFSVERPDGSNFTLKIRSTKLEDSAMYFCLAGGLGADTQYFGPGTRLTVL.

V gene TRBV4-3 combines with J gene TRBJ1-1; D is unclear. Trimming took 1 base from V and 5 from J, leaving 11 bases between them. Germline CDR1 reads LGHNA; CDR2 reads YSLEER. The CDR3 is made up of 14 amino acids. In DNA, the CDR3 is TGCGCCAGCAGCCAAGGGCGGCAGAGGACTGAAGCTTTCTTT. Amino acid sequence: CASSQGRQRTEAFF.

This chain uses TRBV3-1 (or the pseudogene TRBV3-2) with TRBJ1-2; D is uncertain. This CDR3 contains 14 residues. Germline CDR1 reads LGHDT; CDR2 reads YNNKEL (reference sequence). V gave up 2 bases and J gave up 7 bases, with 14 bases separating them. The CDR3 DNA reads TGTGCCAGCAGCCAAAACGGGTACGGGTTTGGCTACACCTTC. Amino acids: CASSQNGYGFGYTF.

The CDR3 sequence: CASTNALGREFFGNTIYF. The CDR3 nucleotides are TGTGCCAGTACCAACGCTTTAGGCAGGGAATTTTTCGGAAACACCATATATTTT. The rearrangement joins TRBV19 to TRBJ1-3; D might be TRBD1 (5 bases). Looked up from germline, CDR1 is LNHDA and CDR2 is SQIVND (reference sequence). This CDR3 contains 18 residues. V gave up 7 bases and J gave up 4 bases, with 26 bases separating them.

This clone was seen a few times. The chain joins TRBV7-9 to TRBJ1-2, with TRBD1 identical over 7 bases. Trimming cost V 5 bases and J 11 bases; bases outside gene matches: 8. This CDR3 comprises 12 residues. Per the germline V gene, CDR1 is SEHNR and CDR2 is FQNEAQ (reference sequence). The DNA of the CDR3 is TGTGCCAGCAGCCAGGGGGGTTTTTGGTACACCTTC. Residues: CASSQGGFWYTF. The entire variable domain, with the rest obtained from reference TRBV7-9 and TRBJ1-2, is as follows: DTGVSQNPRHKITKRGQNVTFRCDPISEHNRLYWYRQTLGQGPEFLTYFQNEAQLEKSRLLSDRFSAERPKGSFSTLEIQRTEQGDSAMYLCASSQGGFWYTFGSGTRLTVV.

The chain has TRBV19 and TRBJ2-6; D gene unclear. The germline V and J ends were trimmed by 0 bases and 0 bases, with 6 bases remaining between them. The CDR3 length is 16 residues. Germline CDR1 and CDR2: LNHDA and SQIVND (reference sequence). CDR3 amino acids: CASSIDSHSGANVLTF. CDR3 coding DNA: TGTGCCAGTAGTATAGACAGTCACTCTGGGGCCAACGTCCTGACTTTC. Full variable domain (missing parts from reference TRBV19 and TRBJ2-6): DGGITQSPKYLFRKEGQNVTLSCEQNLNHDAMYWYRQDPGQGLRLIYYSQIVNDFQKGDIAEGYSVSREKKESFPLTVTSAQKNPTAFYLCASSIDSHSGANVLTFGAGSRLTVL.

The J gene is TRBJ1-5, the V gene TRBV29-1; TRBD1 is a possible D gene (6 bases). Deletions cut 4 bases from V and 7 bases from J, with 14 bases between. The CDR3 extends over 13 amino acids. Germline lookup yields CDR1 SQVTM and CDR2 ANQGSEA. CDR3 DNA sequence: TGCAGCGTTGGGGGTGGGAGGGGGCAGCCCCAGCATTTT. Amino acid sequence: CSVGGGRGQPQHF.

V and J are TRBV28 and TRBJ1-4; no definite D call. V dropped 5 bases and J dropped 4 bases, with 17 bases sitting between them. CDR3 size: 16 residues. The germline gives CDR1 MDHEN, CDR2 SYDVKM. The CDR3 DNA sequence: TGTGCCAGCAGTCCCATGGGCCAAGGATTTAATGAAAAACTGTTTTTT. Its translation: CASSPMGQGFNEKLFF.

This clone was observed once. This chain uses TRBV19 with TRBJ2-3, with a weak D call TRBD1 (6 bases). The CDR3 consists of 14 residues. V shed 6 bases and J shed 2 bases, with 12 bases lying between them. Looked up from germline, CDR1 is LNHDA and CDR2 is SQIVND (reference sequence). CDR3 sequence reads: CASRVQGNTDTQYF. CDR3 bases: TGTGCCAGTAGAGTTCAGGGGAACACAGATACGCAGTATTTT.

This rearrangement joins TRBV6-5 to TRBJ1-4, with a possible D match to TRBD1 (5 bases). The CDR3 contains 14 residues. Germline V gives CDR1 MNHEY, CDR2 SVGAGI. With 7 bases removed from V and 5 bases from J, the gap between germline ends came to 14 bases. The CDR3 DNA is TGTGCCAGCACGAATACAGGATTAAATGAAAAACTGTTTTTT. The encoded protein is CASTNTGLNEKLFF.

The chain combines TRBV11-2 with TRBJ2-6; TRBD2 might be the D (5 bases). The CDR3 is 18 amino acids. V lost 5 bases to trimming and J lost 0 bases, with 17 bases between them. Germline CDR1 SGHAT, CDR2 FQNNGV. The CDR3 here is CASSLHEGGFSGANVLTF. The DNA of the CDR3 is TGTGCCAGCAGCCTTCATGAGGGCGGGTTCTCTGGGGCCAACGTCCTGACTTTC. Supplemented by reference TRBV11-2 and TRBJ2-6, the full variable domain reads EAGVAQSPRYKIIEKRQSVAFWCNPISGHATLYWYQQILGQGPKLLIQFQNNGVVDDSQLPKDRFSAERLKGVDSTLKIQPAKLEDSAVYLCASSLHEGGFSGANVLTFGAGSRLTVL.

The chain carries TRBV6-5 and TRBJ2-3; no reliable D call. The length of the CDR3 is 13 residues. V lost 6 bases and J 5 bases, leaving 12 bases between the germline ends. The germline gives CDR1 MNHEY, CDR2 SVGAGI. DNA of the CDR3: TGTGCCAGCAGCCTCTCTTCGGGAGATACGCAGTATTTT. Its protein is CASSLSSGDTQYF.